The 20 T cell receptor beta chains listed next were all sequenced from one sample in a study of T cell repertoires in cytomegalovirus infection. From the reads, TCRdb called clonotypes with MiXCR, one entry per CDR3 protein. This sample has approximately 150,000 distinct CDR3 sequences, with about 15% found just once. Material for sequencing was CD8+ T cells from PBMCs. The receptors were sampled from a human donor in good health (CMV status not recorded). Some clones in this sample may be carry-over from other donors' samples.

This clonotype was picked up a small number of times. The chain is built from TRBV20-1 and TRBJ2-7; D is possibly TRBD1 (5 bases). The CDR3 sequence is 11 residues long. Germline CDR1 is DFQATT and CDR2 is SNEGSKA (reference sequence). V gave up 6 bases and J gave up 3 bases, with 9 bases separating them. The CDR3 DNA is TGCAGTGCGGATGACAGCTACGAGCAGTACTTC. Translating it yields CSADDSYEQYF.

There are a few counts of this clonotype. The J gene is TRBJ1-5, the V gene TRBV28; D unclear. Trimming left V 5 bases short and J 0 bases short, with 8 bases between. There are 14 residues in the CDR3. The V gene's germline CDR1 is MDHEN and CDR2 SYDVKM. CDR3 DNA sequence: TGTGCCAGCAGTCCGGGATCTAGCAATCAGCCCCAGCATTTT. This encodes CASSPGSSNQPQHF.

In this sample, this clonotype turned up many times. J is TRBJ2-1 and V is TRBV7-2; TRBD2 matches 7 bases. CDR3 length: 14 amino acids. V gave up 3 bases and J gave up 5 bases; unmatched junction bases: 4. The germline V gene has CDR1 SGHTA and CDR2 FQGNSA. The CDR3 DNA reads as TGTGCCAGCAGCTTGGGAGGGACTAACAATGAGCAGTTCTTC. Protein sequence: CASSLGGTNNEQFF.

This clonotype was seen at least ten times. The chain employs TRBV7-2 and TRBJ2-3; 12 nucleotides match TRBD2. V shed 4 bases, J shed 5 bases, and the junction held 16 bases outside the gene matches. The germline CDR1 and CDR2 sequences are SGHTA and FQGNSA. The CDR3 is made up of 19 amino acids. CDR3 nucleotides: TGTGCCAGCAGCTCCCCAACGGGGCTAGCGGGGGGGCCCGGAGATACGCAGTATTTT. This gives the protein CASSSPTGLAGGPGDTQYF.

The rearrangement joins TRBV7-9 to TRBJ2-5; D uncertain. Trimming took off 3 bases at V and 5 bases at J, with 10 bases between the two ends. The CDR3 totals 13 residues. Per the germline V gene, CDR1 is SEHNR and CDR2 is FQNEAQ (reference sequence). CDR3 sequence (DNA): TGTGCCAGCAGCTTGGGTCCCCCGGAGACCCAGTACTTC. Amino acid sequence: CASSLGPPETQYF.

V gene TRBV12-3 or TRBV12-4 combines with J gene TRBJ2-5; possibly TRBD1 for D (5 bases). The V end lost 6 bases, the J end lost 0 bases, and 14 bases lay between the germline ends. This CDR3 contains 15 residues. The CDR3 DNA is TGTGCCAGCAGCCATGTAATGACAGACCAAGAGACCCAGTACTTC. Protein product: CASSHVMTDQETQYF.

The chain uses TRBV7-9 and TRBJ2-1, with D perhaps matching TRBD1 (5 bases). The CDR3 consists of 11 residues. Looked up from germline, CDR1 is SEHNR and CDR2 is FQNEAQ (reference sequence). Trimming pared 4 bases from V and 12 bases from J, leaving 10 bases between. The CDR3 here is CASSSVDTQFF. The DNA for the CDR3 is TGTGCCAGCAGCTCCGTGGACACGCAGTTCTTC.

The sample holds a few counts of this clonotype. CDR3 in DNA: TGTGCCAGCAGCTCCCCCGGACAGCCGCCGAACAATGAGCAGTTCTTC. Amino acids: CASSSPGQPPNNEQFF. The V call is TRBV7-3, the J call TRBJ2-1, with D perhaps matching TRBD1 (6 bases). This CDR3 has 16 residues. V lost 4 bases and J 5 bases, leaving 18 bases between the germline ends. The germline V gene has CDR1 SGHTA and CDR2 FQGTGA.

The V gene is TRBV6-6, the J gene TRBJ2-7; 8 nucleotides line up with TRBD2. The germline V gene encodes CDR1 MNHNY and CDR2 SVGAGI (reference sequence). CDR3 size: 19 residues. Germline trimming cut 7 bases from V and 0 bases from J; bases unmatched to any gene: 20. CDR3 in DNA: TGTGCCAGCACCACGTATCCGATTTCACTAGCGGAGAGCTCCTACGAGCAGTACTTC. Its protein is CASTTYPISLAESSYEQYF.

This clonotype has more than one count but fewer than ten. In DNA form, the CDR3 reads TGTGCCAGCAGTTTAGACAGGGGGGCTATACAGCCCCAGCATTTT. Encoded protein: CASSLDRGAIQPQHF. The chain joins TRBV28 to TRBJ1-5; 9 nucleotides agree with TRBD1. The CDR3 has 15 residues. Per germline, CDR1 MDHEN and CDR2 SYDVKM. The V and J ends lost 2 bases and 7 bases, in that order; junction bases with no gene match: 6.

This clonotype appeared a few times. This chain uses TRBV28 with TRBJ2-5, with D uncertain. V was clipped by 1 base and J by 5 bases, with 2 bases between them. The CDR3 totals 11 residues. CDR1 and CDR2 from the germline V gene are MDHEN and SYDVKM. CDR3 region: CASSLFETQYF. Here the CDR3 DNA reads TGTGCCAGCAGTTTATTTGAGACCCAGTACTTC.

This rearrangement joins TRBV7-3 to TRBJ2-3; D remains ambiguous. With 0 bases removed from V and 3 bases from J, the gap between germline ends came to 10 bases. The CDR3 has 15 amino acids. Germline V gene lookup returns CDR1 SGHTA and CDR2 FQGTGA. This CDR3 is CASSLTDIGTDTQYF. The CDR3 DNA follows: TGTGCCAGCAGCTTAACTGACATTGGGACAGATACGCAGTATTTT. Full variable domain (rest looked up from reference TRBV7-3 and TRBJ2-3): GAGVSQTPSNKVTEKGKYVELRCDPISGHTALYWYRQSLGQGPEFLIYFQGTGAADDSGLPNDRFFAVRPEGSVSTLKIQRTERGDSAVYLCASSLTDIGTDTQYFGPGTRLTVL.

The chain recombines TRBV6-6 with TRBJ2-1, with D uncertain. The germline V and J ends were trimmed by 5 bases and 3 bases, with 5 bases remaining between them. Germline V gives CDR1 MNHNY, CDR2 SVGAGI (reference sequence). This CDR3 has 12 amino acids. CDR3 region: CASSPIYNEQFF. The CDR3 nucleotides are TGTGCCAGCAGTCCAATCTACAATGAGCAGTTCTTC.

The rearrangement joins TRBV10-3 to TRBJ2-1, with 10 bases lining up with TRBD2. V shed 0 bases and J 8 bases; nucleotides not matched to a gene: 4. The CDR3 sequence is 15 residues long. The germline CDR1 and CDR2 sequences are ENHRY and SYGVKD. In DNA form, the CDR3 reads TGTGCCATCAGTGAGTCGGCTAGCGGGAGTGATGAGCAGTTCTTC. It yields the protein CAISESASGSDEQFF.

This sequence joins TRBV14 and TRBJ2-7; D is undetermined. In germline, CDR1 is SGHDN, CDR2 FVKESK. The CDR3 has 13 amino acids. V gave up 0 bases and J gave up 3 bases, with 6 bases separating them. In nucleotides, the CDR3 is TGTGCCAGCAGCCAAGAGATCGGCTACGAGCAGTACTTC. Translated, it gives CASSQEIGYEQYF.

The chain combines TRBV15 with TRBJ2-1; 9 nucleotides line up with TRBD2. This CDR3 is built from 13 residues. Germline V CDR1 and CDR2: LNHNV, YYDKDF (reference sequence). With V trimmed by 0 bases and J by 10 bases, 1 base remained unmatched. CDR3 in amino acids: CATSRDSGGEQFF. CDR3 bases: TGTGCCACCAGCAGAGATAGCGGGGGCGAGCAGTTCTTC.

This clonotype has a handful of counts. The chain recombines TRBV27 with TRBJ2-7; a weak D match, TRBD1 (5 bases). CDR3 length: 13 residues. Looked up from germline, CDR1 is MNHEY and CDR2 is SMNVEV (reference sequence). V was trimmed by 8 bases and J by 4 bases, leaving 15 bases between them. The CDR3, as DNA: TGTGCCAGCTCGGACCCGTGGACATACGAGCAGTACTTC. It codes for CASSDPWTYEQYF.

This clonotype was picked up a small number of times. The CDR3, as DNA: TGTGCCAGCAGAGATAGCGGGGCTTCCACAGATACGCAGTATTTT. This encodes CASRDSGASTDTQYF. This chain joins TRBV28 and TRBJ2-3; 8 bases map to TRBD2. Germline CDR1 reads MDHEN; CDR2 reads SYDVKM. V trimming: 6 bases; J trimming: 2 bases; junction bases outside the gene matches: 7. CDR3 length: 15 residues.

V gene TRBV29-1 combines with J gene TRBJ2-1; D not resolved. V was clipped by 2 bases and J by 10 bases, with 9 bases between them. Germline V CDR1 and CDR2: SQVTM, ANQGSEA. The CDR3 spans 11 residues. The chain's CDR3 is CSVERGKEQFF. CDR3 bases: TGCAGCGTTGAACGAGGAAAGGAGCAGTTCTTC.

CDR3 amino acids: CATKVGAGGDSPLHF. CDR3 sequence (DNA): TGTGCCACGAAGGTGGGAGCGGGGGGGGATTCACCCCTCCACTTT. The genes are TRBV19 and TRBJ1-6; weak D call: TRBD1 (5 bases). Germline V gene data show CDR1 as LNHDA and CDR2 as SQIVND (reference sequence). The CDR3 totals 15 residues. V gave up 10 bases and J gave up 8 bases, with 21 bases separating them.